One and the same sample provided the 26 T cell receptor beta chains below, sequenced in a study of cytomegalovirus exposure and HLA in healthy donors. Both 60 Vbeta primers and 13 Jbeta primers went into the PCR. Method: immunoSEQ multiplex PCR; TCRdb's copy keeps in-frame clones and lacks some. The sample holds fewer than 200,000 clones, 82% seen once. The specimen was PBMCs. These receptors were obtained from a girl under 18 in good health and CMV-seropositive.

V is TRBV28 and J is TRBJ1-3, with D unresolved. Trimming stripped 4 bases from V and 0 bases from J, with 10 bases between. CDR3 size: 15 residues. Germline V gene lookup returns CDR1 MDHEN and CDR2 SYDVKM. CDR3 DNA: TGTGCCAGCAGTTCCACAGCTACCTCTGGAAACACCATATATTTT. This translates into CASSSTATSGNTIYF. Looking up the rest from reference TRBV28 and TRBJ1-3 gives the full variable domain: DVKVTQSSRYLVKRTGEKVFLECVQDMDHENMFWYRQDPGLGLRLIYFSYDVKMKEKGDIPEGYSVSREKKERFSLILESASTNQTSMYLCASSSTATSGNTIYFGEGSWLTVV.

The chain is built from TRBV7-6 and TRBJ2-1; tentatively, D is TRBD2 (6 bases). The V end was cut by 5 bases, the J end by 0 bases, with 14 bases between. Germline loops: CDR1 SGHVS, CDR2 FNYEAQ. This CDR3 contains 16 residues. For the CDR3, the DNA is TGTGCCAGCAGCCGGGACTCAATGAGCTCCTACAATGAGCAGTTCTTC. Its translation is CASSRDSMSSYNEQFF.

About this clone itself: It is unclear where the CDR3 begins or ends on the DNA, so no DNA is shown, and the CDR3 is as TCRdb lists it. This chain joins TRBV21-1 and TRBJ1-3; TRBD1 is the table's D call, not checked against the DNA. TRBV21-1 is termed a pseudogene. Including both end residues, the CDR3 is 16 amino acids long. CDR3 residues: CASSKVGAGSGNTIYF.

As to this clone: Compared with germline, one end of the junction differs, possibly owing to a read error. The identical CDR3 is also encoded by other nucleotide sequences in the sample. CDR3 amino acids: CASREGAYYEQYF. CDR3 DNA: TGTGCCAGCAGGGAGGGGGCGTACTACGAACAGTACTTC. The rearrangement uses TRBV6-1 and TRBJ2-7; tentative D call: TRBD1 (7 bases). Looked up from germline, CDR1 is MNHNS and CDR2 is SASEGT. This CDR3 has 13 residues.

J is TRBJ2-7 and V is TRBV28, with TRBD2 matching over 15 bases. CDR1 is MDHEN and CDR2 is SYDVKM in the germline V gene. V shed 6 bases and J 5 bases; nucleotides not matched to a gene: 14. CDR3 length: 18 amino acids. The DNA for the CDR3 is TGTGCCAGCAGGGCCCCGGGACTAGCGGGAGGACTTCCGGACGAGCAGTACTTC. Amino acids: CASRAPGLAGGLPDEQYF.

The V call is TRBV29-1, the J call TRBJ2-1; 8 bases agree with TRBD1. V trimming: 6 bases; J trimming: 4 bases; junction bases outside the gene matches: 2. This CDR3 is built from 12 residues. Germline V gives CDR1 SQVTM, CDR2 ANQGSEA. The CDR3 spells CSVDREYNEQFF. The CDR3 DNA reads as TGCAGCGTGGACAGGGAGTACAATGAGCAGTTCTTC.

This rearrangement joins TRBV28 to TRBJ2-5; D not resolved. The assigned J gene may be wrong: the sequence end matches TRBJ2-7 better. The CDR3 covers 14 residues. CDR1 and CDR2 from the germline V gene are MDHEN and SYDVKM. The DNA of the CDR3 is TGTGCCAGCAGTTTAGGAGAGGCAGCCTACGAGCAGTACTTC. Translating it yields CASSLGEAAYEQYF.

The chain joins TRBV25-1 to TRBJ2-7, with 8 positions matching TRBD1. This CDR3 comprises 14 residues. Trimming took 2 bases from V and 6 from J; bases not matched to a gene: 6. CDR1 is MGHDK and CDR2 is SYGVNS in the germline V gene. The DNA of the CDR3 is TGTGCCAGCAGTGAAAGACAGGGGAGGCCCGAGCAGTACTTC. Protein: CASSERQGRPEQYF.

This clone occurred a few times. The CDR3 nucleotides read TGTGCCAGCAGTATGTTCACCTACAATGAGCAGTTCTTC. Its translation is CASSMFTYNEQFF. This chain links TRBV27 with TRBJ2-1, with D hard to call. Trimming pared 5 bases from V and 2 bases from J, leaving 7 bases between. The germline CDR1 and CDR2 sequences are MNHEY and SMNVEV (reference sequence). The CDR3 has 13 amino acids.

This rearrangement joins TRBV28 to TRBJ2-7; 10 bases align to TRBD1. Germline V gene lookup returns CDR1 MDHEN and CDR2 SYDVKM. The CDR3 covers 14 residues. Losses at the gene ends were 6 bases for V and 6 bases for J; bases not matched to a gene: 8. Here the CDR3 DNA reads TGTGCCAGCAGGGGACAGGGGCTCTTTTCCGAGCAGTACTTC. Translation: CASRGQGLFSEQYF.

The chain couples TRBV29-1 to TRBJ2-2; D unclear. The CDR3 spans 13 residues. The germline V gene has CDR1 SQVTM and CDR2 ANQGSEA. V was shortened by 4 bases and J by 5 bases, with 11 bases between the two germline ends. The CDR3: CSVVVTVTGELFF. The DNA for the CDR3 is TGCAGCGTTGTAGTCACAGTTACCGGGGAGCTGTTTTTT.

The rearrangement uses TRBV5-6 and TRBJ2-7, with 8 positions matching TRBD1. Germline CDR1 SGHDT, CDR2 YYEEEE. Trimming removed 4 bases from V and 5 bases from J; junction bases left unmatched: 11. This CDR3 contains 15 residues. The DNA for the CDR3 is TGTGCCAGCAGCCCCCGGACAGGGTGGAAAAACGAGCAGTACTTC. This translates into CASSPRTGWKNEQYF.

The chain carries TRBV11-1 and TRBJ2-1; 9 bases are shared with TRBD1. The V gene's germline CDR1 is SGHAT and CDR2 FQDESV (reference sequence). V was clipped by 5 bases and J by 4 bases; unmatched bases: 15. The CDR3 totals 18 residues. CDR3 in amino acids: CASSPDRKQGAWYNEQFF. The DNA of the CDR3 is TGTGCCAGCAGCCCAGACCGTAAACAGGGGGCTTGGTACAATGAGCAGTTCTTC.

This clone has only a few counts. The CDR3 loop reads CASSEEVTNYGYTF. Written as DNA, the CDR3 is TGTGCCAGCAGTGAGGAAGTAACTAACTATGGCTACACCTTC. The chain uses TRBV6-5 and TRBJ1-2; no clear D gene. Germline-derived CDR1 and CDR2 are MNHEY and SVGAGI. Trimming removed 5 bases from V and 0 bases from J, with 10 bases in between. This CDR3 spans 14 amino acids.

This clone was seen a few times. The V and J genes are TRBV5-6 and TRBJ2-7; 7 bases line up with TRBD1. After removal of 3 bases from V and 3 bases from J, the junction contained 6 bases not matched to a gene. Germline CDR1 and CDR2: SGHDT and YYEEEE. This CDR3 region has 14 residues. The CDR3 DNA sequence: TGTGCCAGCAGCTCGGGACAGAACTTCTACGAGCAGTACTTC. Encoded protein: CASSSGQNFYEQYF.

V and J are TRBV28 and TRBJ1-1; D possibly corresponds to TRBD1 (6 bases). The CDR3 runs to 16 residues. Looked up from germline, CDR1 is MDHEN and CDR2 is SYDVKM. Trimming shortened V by 9 bases and J by 5 bases, and 25 bases separated the two germline ends. In DNA form, the CDR3 reads TGTGCCAGTACCCGGGGGGCGCGGAAGTGGGGTACTGAAGCTTTCTTT. This gives the protein CASTRGARKWGTEAFF.

The table lists this clone with a few counts. The chain uses TRBV14 and TRBJ1-5, with 8 positions matching TRBD1. The CDR3 totals 13 residues. In germline, CDR1 is SGHDN, CDR2 FVKESK. V lost 4 bases and J lost 10; bases outside the gene matches: 6. The CDR3 region is CASSLGQGRPQHF. CDR3 DNA: TGTGCCAGCAGCCTCGGACAGGGCAGACCCCAGCATTTT.

V usage is TRBV19 and J usage is TRBJ1-3, with D uncertain. The CDR3 totals 14 residues. Trimming stripped 2 bases from V and 0 bases from J, with 5 bases between. From germline, CDR1 is LNHDA and CDR2 SQIVND (reference sequence). CDR3 DNA: TGTGCCAGTAGTATATCCAACTCTGGAAACACCATATATTTT. This translates into CASSISNSGNTIYF.

This clone was found once. V gene TRBV11-3 combines with J gene TRBJ2-3, with TRBD1 identical over 9 bases. The V segment lost 4 bases and the J segment 0 bases; nucleotides outside the gene matches: 2. Germline V gene lookup returns CDR1 SGHNT and CDR2 YENEEA. This CDR3 spans 15 amino acids. As DNA, the CDR3 is TGTGCCAGCAGCTCGGGACAGGGAAGCACAGATACGCAGTATTTT. It encodes CASSSGQGSTDTQYF.

The chain links TRBV6-5 to TRBJ1-1; D is possibly TRBD1 (5 bases). V dropped 6 bases and J dropped 2 bases, with 10 bases sitting between them. The length of the CDR3 is 13 residues. CDR1 MNHEY and CDR2 SVGAGI come from the germline V gene. This CDR3 reads CASSRTRNTEAFF. CDR3 nucleotide sequence: TGTGCCAGCAGCCGGACACGTAACACTGAAGCTTTCTTT.

The rearrangement joins TRBV5-8 to TRBJ2-5; D remains unclear. Trimming took 5 bases from V and 7 from J, leaving 15 bases between them. The germline gives CDR1 SGHTS, CDR2 YDEGEE. The CDR3 has 13 residues. The CDR3 DNA reads TGTGCCAGCAGTTACACAATCGCTGGGACCCAGTACTTC. The encoded protein is CASSYTIAGTQYF.

The chain carries TRBV29-1 and TRBJ2-1; D gene uncertain. The CDR3 has 10 amino acids. V lost 3 bases and J 10 bases, leaving 7 bases between the germline ends. The germline CDR1 and CDR2 sequences are SQVTM and ANQGSEA. This chain's CDR3 is CSVEGQEQFF. The DNA for the CDR3 is TGCAGCGTTGAGGGCCAAGAGCAGTTCTTC.

The chain uses TRBV7-9 and TRBJ1-1; 8 bases agree with TRBD1. Looked up from germline, CDR1 is SEHNR and CDR2 is FQNEAQ (reference sequence). V trimming: 2 bases; J trimming: 2 bases; junction bases outside the gene matches: 4. This CDR3 comprises 15 residues. The CDR3 reads CASSLSGQGNTEAFF. The CDR3 region has the DNA TGTGCCAGCAGCTTATCCGGACAGGGTAACACTGAAGCTTTCTTT.

Details on this clone: Other nucleotide sequences in the sample specify the same CDR3. The J gene is TRBJ2-3, the V gene TRBV5-1, with TRBD1 matching over 7 bases. The CDR3 loop spans 14 amino acids. J lost 1 base, V lost 5 bases, and 4 bases had no gene match. CDR1 is SGHRS and CDR2 is YFSETQ in the germline V gene. CDR3 nucleotide sequence: TGCGCCAGCAGTTTAGACAGGGGCACAGATACGCAGTATTTT. Translation gives CASSLDRGTDTQYF.

The V and J genes are TRBV7-2 and TRBJ2-5, with D possibly TRBD2 on 6 matching bases. Germline V gene lookup returns CDR1 SGHTA and CDR2 FQGNSA. This CDR3 region has 14 residues. Trimming cost V 0 bases and J 5 bases, with 10 bases left between them. The CDR3 DNA reads as TGTGCCAGCAGCTTAGCGCGGGACTTTGAGACCCAGTACTTC. Its translation: CASSLARDFETQYF. Looking up the rest from reference TRBV7-2 and TRBJ2-5 gives the full variable domain: GAGVSQSPSNKVTEKGKDVELRCDPISGHTALYWYRQSLGQGLEFLIYFQGNSAPDKSGLPSDRFSAERTGGSVSTLTIQRTQQEDSAVYLCASSLARDFETQYFGPGTRLLVL.

The V call is TRBV5-1, the J call TRBJ2-5, with 9 nucleotides matching TRBD1. This CDR3 has 16 residues. Germline V gene sequence: CDR1 SGHRS, CDR2 YFSETQ. V lost 4 bases to trimming and J lost 5 bases; unmatched junction nucleotides: 12. The CDR3 nucleotides are TGCGCCAGCAGCCGACGCCGGGACAGGGCCGGTGAGACCCAGTACTTC. Its translation is CASSRRRDRAGETQYF. The full variable domain, rest sourced from reference TRBV5-1 and TRBJ2-5, is KAGVTQTPRYLIKTRGQQVTLSCSPISGHRSVSWYQQTPGQGLQFLFEYFSETQRNKGNFPGRFSGRQFSNSRSEMNVSTLELGDSALYLCASSRRRDRAGETQYFGPGTRLLVL.